The 9 T cell receptor beta chains reported below all come from one sample, sequenced in a study of CD4+ T cells in melanoma. Sequencing was performed with immunoSEQ multiplex PCR; in TCRdb, only in-frame clones are kept and a portion is missing. The sample includes 110,000 to 150,000 clones, around nine tenths of them seen just once. These receptors all stem from a human donor with melanoma.

This sequence joins TRBV5-1 and TRBJ2-7; D is perhaps TRBD2 (5 bases). The CDR3 is made up of 14 amino acids. Germline loops: CDR1 SGHRS, CDR2 YFSETQ. Trimming pared 3 bases from V and 7 bases from J, leaving 17 bases between. CDR3 in DNA: TGCGCCAGCAGCTCGTCCCGGGGAGAAAGGGAGCAGTACTTC. Translated: CASSSSRGEREQYF.

V is TRBV5-1 and J is TRBJ2-1; 8 bases map to TRBD1. V lost 5 bases and J lost 0; bases outside the gene matches: 4. The CDR3 has 15 amino acids. Germline V gene data show CDR1 as SGHRS and CDR2 as YFSETQ. Here the CDR3 reads CASSHTGGSYNEQFF. CDR3 nucleotides: TGCGCCAGCAGTCACACAGGGGGCTCCTACAATGAGCAGTTCTTC. The full variable domain, its missing parts supplied by reference TRBV5-1 and TRBJ2-1, is KAGVTQTPRYLIKTRGQQVTLSCSPISGHRSVSWYQQTPGQGLQFLFEYFSETQRNKGNFPGRFSGRQFSNSRSEMNVSTLELGDSALYLCASSHTGGSYNEQFFGPGTRLTVL.

The CDR3: CAISEAGPGTDTQYF. The CDR3 DNA sequence: TGTGCCATCAGTGAGGCGGGGCCTGGCACAGATACGCAGTATTTT. The chain combines TRBV10-3 with TRBJ2-3; maybe TRBD2 (6 bases). CDR1 ENHRY and CDR2 SYGVKD come from the germline V gene. With 2 bases removed from V and 1 base from J, the gap between germline ends came to 10 bases. The CDR3 is made up of 15 amino acids.

The V call is TRBV21-1, the J call TRBJ1-4; TRBD1 is taken as the D call from the table, unchecked against the DNA. TRBV21-1 is a pseudogene. This CDR3 is built from 13 residues. The CDR3 nucleotides are TGTGCCAGCAGCATGGCAGGTTCCGAAAAACTGTTTTTT. Encoded protein: CASSMAGSEKLFF.

The chain links TRBV4-1 to TRBJ2-1, with D possibly being TRBD2 (5 bases). Germline CDR1 and CDR2: MGHRA and YSYEKL. V dropped 5 bases and J dropped 12 bases, with 17 bases sitting between them. CDR3 size: 13 residues. The CDR3 loop reads CASSYHGEGRQFF. CDR3 in DNA: TGCGCCAGCAGCTACCACGGTGAGGGCCGGCAGTTCTTC.

The CDR3 DNA sequence: TGCGCCAGCAGCCGGACAGGGGTTGATTCACCCCTCCACTTT. Protein: CASSRTGVDSPLHF. V usage is TRBV5-1 and J usage is TRBJ1-6; 9 nucleotides align to TRBD1. With V trimmed by 4 bases and J by 8 bases, 4 bases remained unmatched. CDR1 and CDR2 from the germline V gene are SGHRS and YFSETQ. The CDR3 consists of 14 residues.

V is TRBV5-1 and J is TRBJ2-5; possible D gene TRBD1, 6 bases. The germline V gene has CDR1 SGHRS and CDR2 YFSETQ. V was shortened by 2 bases and J by 2 bases, with 7 bases between the two germline ends. This CDR3 is built from 13 residues. The CDR3 DNA sequence: TGCGCCAGCAGCTTCGGACAGCAAGAGACCCAGTACTTC. This encodes CASSFGQQETQYF. Supplemented by reference TRBV5-1 and TRBJ2-5, the full variable domain reads KAGVTQTPRYLIKTRGQQVTLSCSPISGHRSVSWYQQTPGQGLQFLFEYFSETQRNKGNFPGRFSGRQFSNSRSEMNVSTLELGDSALYLCASSFGQQETQYFGPGTRLLVL.

This chain uses TRBV2 with TRBJ1-3; D is perhaps TRBD1 (5 bases). Trimming cost V 6 bases and J 3 bases, with 12 bases left between them. Germline values: CDR1 SNHLY, CDR2 FYNNEI. The CDR3 is 14 residues long. This CDR3 is CASRRTQGGNTIYF. CDR3 DNA: TGTGCCAGCAGGAGGACACAAGGTGGAAACACCATATATTTT.

The chain couples TRBV18 to TRBJ1-1; tentatively, D is TRBD1 (5 bases). The CDR3 is made up of 17 amino acids. From germline, CDR1 is KGHSH and CDR2 LQKENI. The V end lost 3 bases, the J end lost 1 base, and 18 bases lay between the germline ends. CDR3: CASSPRSPGTSNTEAFF. CDR3 nucleotides: TGTGCCAGCTCACCGAGAAGCCCCGGGACTTCGAACACTGAAGCTTTCTTT.